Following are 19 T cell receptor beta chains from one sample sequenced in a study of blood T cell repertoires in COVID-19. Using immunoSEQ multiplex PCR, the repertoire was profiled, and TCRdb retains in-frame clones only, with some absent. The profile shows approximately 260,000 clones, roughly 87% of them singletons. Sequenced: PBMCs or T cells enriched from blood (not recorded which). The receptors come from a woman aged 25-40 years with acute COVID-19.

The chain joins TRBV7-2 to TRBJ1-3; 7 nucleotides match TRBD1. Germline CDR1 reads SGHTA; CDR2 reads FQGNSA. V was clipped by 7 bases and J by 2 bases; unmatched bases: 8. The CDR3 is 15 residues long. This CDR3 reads CASTFGDRAGNTIYF. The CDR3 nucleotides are TGTGCCAGCACCTTCGGTGACAGGGCTGGAAACACCATATATTTT.

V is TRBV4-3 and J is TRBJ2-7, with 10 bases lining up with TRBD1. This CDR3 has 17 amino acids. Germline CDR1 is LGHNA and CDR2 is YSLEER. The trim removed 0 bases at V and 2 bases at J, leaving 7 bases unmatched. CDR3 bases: TGCGCCAGCAGCCAAGATCTTTCGGGACAGGGGACCTACGAGCAGTACTTC. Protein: CASSQDLSGQGTYEQYF.

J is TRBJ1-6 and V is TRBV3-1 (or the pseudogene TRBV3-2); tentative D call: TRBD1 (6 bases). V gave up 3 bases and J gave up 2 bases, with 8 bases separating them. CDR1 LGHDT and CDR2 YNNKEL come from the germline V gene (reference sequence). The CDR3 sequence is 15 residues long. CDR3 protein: CASSHRQAYNSPLHF. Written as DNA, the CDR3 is TGTGCCAGCAGCCATAGACAGGCCTATAATTCACCCCTCCACTTT.

Here the CDR3 DNA reads TGTGCCACAGGGGACAGACAATATGGCTACACCTTC. It codes for CATGDRQYGYTF. The chain has TRBV2 and TRBJ1-2; TRBD1 agrees at 7 bases. The CDR3 covers 12 residues. Trimming at V came to 10 bases and at J to 5 bases, leaving 7 bases not matched to a gene. In germline, CDR1 is SNHLY, CDR2 FYNNEI.

CDR3 bases: TGTGCCAGTAGCGGGAACCGTCTCGGGACAGATACGCAGTATTTT. This codes for CASSGNRLGTDTQYF. This chain uses TRBV19 with TRBJ2-3, with D tentatively TRBD2 (5 bases). Germline assignment: CDR1 LNHDA and CDR2 SQIVND (reference sequence). V was trimmed by 6 bases and J by 3 bases, leaving 16 bases between them. There are 15 residues in the CDR3. Full variable domain (outside the CDR3, taken from reference TRBV19 and TRBJ2-3): DGGITQSPKYLFRKEGQNVTLSCEQNLNHDAMYWYRQDPGQGLRLIYYSQIVNDFQKGDIAEGYSVSREKKESFPLTVTSAQKNPTAFYLCASSGNRLGTDTQYFGPGTRLTVL.

In nucleotides, the CDR3 is TGTGCCAGCAGTTTAGGGAGTACCATTGAAGCTTTCTTT. Its translation: CASSLGSTIEAFF. The chain combines TRBV28 with TRBJ1-1; no clear D. The ends were cut back, 2 bases at V and 7 bases at J, with 11 bases in the middle. This CDR3 is 13 amino acids long. CDR1 is MDHEN and CDR2 is SYDVKM in the germline V gene. Together with reference TRBV28 and TRBJ1-1, the CDR3 gives the full variable domain: DVKVTQSSRYLVKRTGEKVFLECVQDMDHENMFWYRQDPGLGLRLIYFSYDVKMKEKGDIPEGYSVSREKKERFSLILESASTNQTSMYLCASSLGSTIEAFFGQGTRLTVV.

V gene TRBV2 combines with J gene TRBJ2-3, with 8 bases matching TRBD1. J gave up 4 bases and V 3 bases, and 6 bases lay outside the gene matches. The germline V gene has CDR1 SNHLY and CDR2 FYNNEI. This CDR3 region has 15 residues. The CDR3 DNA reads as TGTGCCAGCAGTGAGACGGGACAGGCTCCAGATACGCAGTATTTT. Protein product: CASSETGQAPDTQYF.

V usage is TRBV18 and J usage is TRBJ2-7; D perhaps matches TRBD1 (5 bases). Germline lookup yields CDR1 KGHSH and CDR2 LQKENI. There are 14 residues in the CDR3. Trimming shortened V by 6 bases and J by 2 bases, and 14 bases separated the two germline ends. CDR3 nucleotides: TGTGCCAGCTCGCTGGTTCAGGGTGCCTACGAGCAGTACTTC. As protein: CASSLVQGAYEQYF.

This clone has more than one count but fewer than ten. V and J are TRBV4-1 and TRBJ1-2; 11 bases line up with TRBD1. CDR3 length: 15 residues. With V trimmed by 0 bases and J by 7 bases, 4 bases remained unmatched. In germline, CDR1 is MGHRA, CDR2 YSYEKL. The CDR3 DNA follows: TGCGCCAGCAGCCAAGATGGACAGGGGGCTGTTGGCTACACCTTC. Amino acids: CASSQDGQGAVGYTF.

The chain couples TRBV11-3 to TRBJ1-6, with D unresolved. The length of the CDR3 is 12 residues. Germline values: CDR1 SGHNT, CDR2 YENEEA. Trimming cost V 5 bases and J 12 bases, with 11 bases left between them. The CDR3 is CASSPPGGPLHF. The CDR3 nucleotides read TGTGCCAGCAGCCCCCCGGGTGGACCCCTCCACTTT. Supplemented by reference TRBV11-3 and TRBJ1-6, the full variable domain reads EAGVVQSPRYKIIEKKQPVAFWCNPISGHNTLYWYLQNLGQGPELLIRYENEEAVDDSQLPKDRFSAERLKGVDSTLKIQPAELGDSAVYLCASSPPGGPLHFGNGTRLTVT.

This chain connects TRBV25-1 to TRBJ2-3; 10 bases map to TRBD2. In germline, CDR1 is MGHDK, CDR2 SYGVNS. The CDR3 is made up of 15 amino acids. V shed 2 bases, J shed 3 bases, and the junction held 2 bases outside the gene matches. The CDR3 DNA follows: TGTGCCAGCAGTGAAGGGACTAGCGTTACAGATACGCAGTATTTT. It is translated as CASSEGTSVTDTQYF.

CDR3 DNA: TGTGCCAGCAGGGGAGGGGGGTCCGGCGGGGAGCTGTTTTTT. Its translation: CASRGGGSGGELFF. The chain is built from TRBV2 and TRBJ2-2, with D possibly TRBD2 on 7 matching bases. The length of the CDR3 is 14 residues. V gave up 6 bases and J gave up 7 bases, with 15 bases separating them. From germline, CDR1 is SNHLY and CDR2 FYNNEI.

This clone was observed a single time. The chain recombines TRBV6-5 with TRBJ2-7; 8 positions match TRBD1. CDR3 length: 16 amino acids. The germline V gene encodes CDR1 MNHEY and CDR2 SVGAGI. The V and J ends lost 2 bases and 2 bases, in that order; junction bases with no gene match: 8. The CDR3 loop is CASSYQIPQGAYEQYF. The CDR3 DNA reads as TGTGCCAGCAGTTACCAAATCCCACAGGGGGCCTACGAGCAGTACTTC.

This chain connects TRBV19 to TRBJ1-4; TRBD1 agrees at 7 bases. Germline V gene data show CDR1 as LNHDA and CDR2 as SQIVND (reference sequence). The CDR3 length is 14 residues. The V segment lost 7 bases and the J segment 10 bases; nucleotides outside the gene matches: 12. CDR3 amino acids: CASMEGAGLRKLFF. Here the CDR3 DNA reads TGTGCCAGTATGGAGGGGGCAGGTCTTAGAAAACTGTTTTTT. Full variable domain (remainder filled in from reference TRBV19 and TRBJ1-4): DGGITQSPKYLFRKEGQNVTLSCEQNLNHDAMYWYRQDPGQGLRLIYYSQIVNDFQKGDIAEGYSVSREKKESFPLTVTSAQKNPTAFYLCASMEGAGLRKLFFGSGTQLSVL.

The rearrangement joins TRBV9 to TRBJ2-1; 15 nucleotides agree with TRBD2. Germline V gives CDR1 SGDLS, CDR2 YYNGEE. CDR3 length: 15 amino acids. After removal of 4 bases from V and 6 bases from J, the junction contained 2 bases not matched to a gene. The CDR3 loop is CASSRTSGRGNEQFF. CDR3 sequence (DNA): TGTGCCAGCAGCCGGACTAGCGGGAGGGGCAATGAGCAGTTCTTC.

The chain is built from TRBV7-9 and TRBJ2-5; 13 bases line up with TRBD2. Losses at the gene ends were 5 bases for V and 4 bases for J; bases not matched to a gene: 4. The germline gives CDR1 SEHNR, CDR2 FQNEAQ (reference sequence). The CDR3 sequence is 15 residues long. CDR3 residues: CASSGGLAGRETQYF. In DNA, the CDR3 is TGTGCCAGCAGCGGGGGACTAGCGGGGAGAGAGACCCAGTACTTC.

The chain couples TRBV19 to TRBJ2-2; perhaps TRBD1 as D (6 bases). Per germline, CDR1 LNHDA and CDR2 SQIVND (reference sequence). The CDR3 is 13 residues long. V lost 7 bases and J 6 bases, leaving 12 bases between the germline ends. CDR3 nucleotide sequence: TGTGCCAGTAAGGGGTGGGGGCCCGGGGAGCTGTTTTTT. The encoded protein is CASKGWGPGELFF.

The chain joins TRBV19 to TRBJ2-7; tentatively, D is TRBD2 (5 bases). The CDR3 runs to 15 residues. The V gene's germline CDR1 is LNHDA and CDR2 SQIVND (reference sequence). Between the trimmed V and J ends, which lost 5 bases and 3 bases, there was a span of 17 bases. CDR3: CASSLQGLEDYEQYF. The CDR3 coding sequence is TGTGCCAGTAGTCTCCAAGGACTCGAGGACTACGAGCAGTACTTC.

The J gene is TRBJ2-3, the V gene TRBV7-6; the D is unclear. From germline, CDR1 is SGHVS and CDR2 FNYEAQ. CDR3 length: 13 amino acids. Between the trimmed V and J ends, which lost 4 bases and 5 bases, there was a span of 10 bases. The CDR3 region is CASSSRLGDTQYF. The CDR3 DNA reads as TGTGCCAGCAGCTCACGGCTAGGAGATACGCAGTATTTT.